The 22 T cell receptor beta chains below were found in one sample sequenced in a study of T cells in Graves' hyperthyroidism and ophthalmopathy. What was amplified from RNA transcripts were TCR beta CDR3 regions. The HTBI primer set was used in a first-round RT-PCR of the TCR CDR3. Each CDR3 protein gets one entry after TCRdb re-called the multiplex PCR reads with MiXCR. The top ten clones hold around 9.3% of a sample with some 800,000 distinct CDR3 sequences, roughly 40% of them seen once. Sequencing input: blood. The receptor set was obtained from a young man with Graves' hyperthyroidism.

Note on this clonotype: One end of the junction is discordant with germline, which a read error may explain. V and J are TRBV7-9 and TRBJ2-2; D is unclear. CDR3 size: 16 residues. Germline V CDR1 and CDR2: SEHNR, FQNEAQ (reference sequence). Here the CDR3 reads CASSQGVALNTGELFF. The CDR3 DNA sequence: TGCGCCAGCAGCCAAGGAGTCGCCTTAAACACCGGGGAGCTGTTTTTT.

The rearrangement links TRBV25-1 to TRBJ1-2, with unresolved D. The V gene lost 8 bases and the J gene lost 6 bases, with 10 bases spanning the gap. Germline V gene sequence: CDR1 MGHDK, CDR2 SYGVNS. CDR3 length: 11 amino acids. For the CDR3, the DNA is TGTGCCAGCCGCGATCTCAATGGCTACACCTTC. This codes for CASRDLNGYTF.

The chain combines TRBV7-8 with TRBJ1-6, with D unresolved. Trimming pared 11 bases from V and 0 bases from J, leaving 5 bases between. CDR1 and CDR2 (germline): SGHVS, FQNEAQ. The CDR3 runs 12 residues. Here the CDR3 reads CAWSSYNSPLHF. CDR3 nucleotide sequence: TGTGCCTGGAGCTCCTATAATTCACCCCTCCACTTT.

As regards this clonotype: A much larger clone is a single base away; this may be a read error. V is TRBV7-2 and J is TRBJ2-2; D may be TRBD2 (6 bases). Germline V gives CDR1 SGHTA, CDR2 FQGNSA. CDR3 size: 12 residues. The CDR3 loop is CASSLDGGELVF. CDR3 bases: TGTGCCAGCAGCTTAGACGGCGGGGAGCTGGTTTTT.

The chain has TRBV29-1 and TRBJ1-1; perhaps TRBD1 as D (5 bases). The germline V and J ends were trimmed by 7 bases and 5 bases, with 14 bases remaining between them. Looked up from germline, CDR1 is SQVTM and CDR2 is ANQGSEA. CDR3 size: 12 residues. The CDR3 DNA sequence: TGCAGCGCCCAAGGGGCGGGAACTGAAGCTTTCTTT. This encodes CSAQGAGTEAFF.

This chain connects TRBV11-2 to TRBJ1-4, with a weak D call TRBD1 (5 bases). The CDR3 consists of 14 residues. Germline assignment: CDR1 SGHAT and CDR2 FQNNGV. The ends were cut back, 6 bases at V and 7 bases at J, with 15 bases in the middle. As DNA, the CDR3 is TGTGCCAGCAGTTCTGCCTGGGGGATTGAAAAACTGTTTTTT. The encoded protein is CASSSAWGIEKLFF.

This clonotype was recorded at least ten times. The chain links TRBV29-1 to TRBJ1-1; possible D gene TRBD1, 6 bases. Germline V lookup: CDR1 SQVTM, CDR2 ANQGSEA. V lost 7 bases and J lost 4, with 16 bases in between. The CDR3 has 13 amino acids. The CDR3 loop is CSATAGEGTEAFF. The CDR3 nucleotides read TGCAGCGCCACTGCAGGGGAGGGCACTGAAGCTTTCTTT.

The rearrangement joins TRBV2 to TRBJ2-7; D might be TRBD2 (6 bases). V was pared by 11 bases and J by 3 bases, with 23 bases between. Germline V gene lookup returns CDR1 SNHLY and CDR2 FYNNEI. The CDR3 runs 15 residues. The CDR3: CAGGGEGGTHYEQYF. As DNA, the CDR3 is TGTGCCGGAGGAGGAGAGGGAGGTACCCACTACGAGCAGTACTTC.

This clonotype was detected ten times or more. The chain's CDR3 is CASKAEGRSLNTGELFF. The DNA for the CDR3 is TGTGCCAGCAAGGCCGAAGGGAGGTCATTGAACACCGGGGAGCTGTTTTTT. The genes are TRBV7-2 and TRBJ2-2; perhaps TRBD2 as D (6 bases). V gave up 7 bases and J gave up 1 base, with 19 bases separating them. The V gene's germline CDR1 is SGHTA and CDR2 FQGNSA. This CDR3 has 17 residues. Full variable domain (rest looked up from reference TRBV7-2 and TRBJ2-2): GAGVSQSPSNKVTEKGKDVELRCDPISGHTALYWYRQSLGQGLEFLIYFQGNSAPDKSGLPSDRFSAERTGGSVSTLTIQRTQQEDSAVYLCASKAEGRSLNTGELFFGEGSRLTVL.

The sample holds many counts of this clonotype. This chain joins TRBV12-3 or TRBV12-4 and TRBJ2-7; the D call may be TRBD1 or TRBD2 (5 bases each). The CDR3 is 12 amino acids. The germline V and J ends were trimmed by 5 bases and 5 bases, with 10 bases remaining between them. The CDR3 region has the DNA TGTGCCAGCAGTGGTCGAGGGGACGAGCAGTACTTC. Residues: CASSGRGDEQYF.

This chain links TRBV7-2 with TRBJ1-5; D is possibly TRBD1 (5 bases). Trimming cost V 8 bases and J 2 bases, with 13 bases left between them. The CDR3 spans 14 residues. Per germline, CDR1 SGHTA and CDR2 FQGNSA. In DNA, the CDR3 is TGTGCCAGCGCCCGGGGGGGAGGCAATCAGCCCCAGCATTTT. Amino acids: CASARGGGNQPQHF.

This clonotype was counted between two and nine times. This chain links TRBV7-9 with TRBJ2-7, with 8 positions matching TRBD2. After removal of 8 bases from V and 7 bases from J, the junction contained 10 bases not matched to a gene. This CDR3 region has 13 residues. Germline loops: CDR1 SEHNR, CDR2 FQNEAQ (reference sequence). CDR3 nucleotide sequence: TGTGCCAGCCAACCCACGGGGGGGCGGGAGCAGTACTTC. Its translation: CASQPTGGREQYF.

J is TRBJ1-5 and V is TRBV29-1, with D maybe TRBD1 (6 bases). Germline CDR1 SQVTM, CDR2 ANQGSEA. V was pared by 8 bases and J by 2 bases, with 10 bases between. This CDR3 comprises 12 residues. The CDR3 here is CSRGVGNQPQHF. The CDR3 coding sequence is TGCAGCAGGGGGGTAGGCAATCAGCCCCAGCATTTT.

This clonotype has only a few counts. The chain links TRBV7-2 to TRBJ2-7; D is ambiguous. Germline V lookup: CDR1 SGHTA, CDR2 FQGNSA. The CDR3 contains 13 residues. V was cut by 0 bases and J by 6 bases, with 9 bases left in between. The DNA for the CDR3 is TGTGCCAGCAGCTTAGCGGCGTCGCCCGAGCAGTACTTC. Translated: CASSLAASPEQYF.

This clonotype appeared many times. The chain combines TRBV9 with TRBJ2-6; D is ambiguous. Trimming pared 1 base from V and 4 bases from J, leaving 3 bases between. The CDR3 consists of 13 residues. Germline CDR1 reads SGDLS; CDR2 reads YYNGEE. In DNA form, the CDR3 reads TGTGCCAGCAGCGTATGGGGGGCCAACGTCCTGACTTTC. Its translation: CASSVWGANVLTF. The full variable domain, rest sourced from reference TRBV9 and TRBJ2-6, is DSGVTQTPKHLITATGQRVTLRCSPRSGDLSVYWYQQSLDQGLQFLIQYYNGEERAKGNILERFSAQQFPDLHSELNLSSLELGDSALYFCASSVWGANVLTFGAGSRLTVL.

This clonotype turned up a few times. V is TRBV5-1 and J is TRBJ2-5; weak D call: TRBD2 (6 bases). Deletions cut 0 bases from V and 2 bases from J, with 11 bases between. The CDR3 has 15 amino acids. Germline lookup yields CDR1 SGHRS and CDR2 YFSETQ. Here the CDR3 reads CASSLAFAGQETQYF. DNA of the CDR3: TGCGCCAGCAGCTTGGCCTTCGCGGGACAAGAGACCCAGTACTTC. The full variable domain, with the rest looked up from reference TRBV5-1 and TRBJ2-5, is KAGVTQTPRYLIKTRGQQVTLSCSPISGHRSVSWYQQTPGQGLQFLFEYFSETQRNKGNFPGRFSGRQFSNSRSEMNVSTLELGDSALYLCASSLAFAGQETQYFGPGTRLLVL.

At least ten counts were recorded for this clonotype. CDR3 region: CASSDRTGGWETQYF. The CDR3 DNA is TGTGCCAGCAGCGACCGGACGGGAGGGTGGGAGACCCAGTACTTC. The rearrangement joins TRBV9 to TRBJ2-5; 8 nucleotides agree with TRBD2. The V segment lost 3 bases and the J segment 5 bases; nucleotides outside the gene matches: 9. CDR1 is SGDLS and CDR2 is YYNGEE in the germline V gene. The CDR3 contains 15 residues.

This chain connects TRBV5-1 to TRBJ2-7; a possible D gene is TRBD1 (5 bases). Germline assignment: CDR1 SGHRS and CDR2 YFSETQ. The CDR3 totals 14 residues. V lost 4 bases and J lost 2, with 13 bases in between. The DNA of the CDR3 is TGCGCCAGCAGCCCCTCAGGGCAGCCCTACGAGCAGTACTTC. Its protein product is CASSPSGQPYEQYF.

This clonotype was recorded at least ten times. A junction end diverges from the germline sequence, so it may reflect a read error. The chain carries TRBV10-3 and TRBJ1-1; D gene unclear. CDR1 ENHRY and CDR2 SYGVKD come from the germline V gene. The CDR3 is 13 residues long. CDR3 region: CAITEDGNTEAFF. In DNA form, the CDR3 reads TGTGCCATCACTGAGGACGGTAACACTGAAGCTTTCTTT.

As to this clonotype: A read error may produce the germline difference seen at one junction end. The gene calls are TRBV10-3 and TRBJ2-7, with a possible D match to TRBD2 (5 bases). The CDR3 runs 15 residues. The germline V gene encodes CDR1 ENHRY and CDR2 SYGVKD. CDR3 protein: CASSLTEDPGYEQYF. The CDR3 DNA sequence: TGTGCCAGCAGTTTAACGGAGGACCCAGGCTACGAGCAGTACTTC.

This clonotype has just a few counts. The rearrangement joins TRBV14 to TRBJ1-4, with TRBD1 matching over 7 bases. The germline gives CDR1 SGHDN, CDR2 FVKESK. The CDR3 spans 15 residues. The J segment lost 7 bases and the V segment lost 3 bases, leaving 8 bases of the junction unmatched. CDR3 residues: CASSHLTGAGEKLFF. The CDR3 DNA follows: TGTGCCAGCAGCCACCTCACAGGGGCGGGTGAAAAACTGTTTTTT.

The V gene is TRBV7-8, the J gene TRBJ2-1; 9 nucleotides match TRBD2. CDR1 is SGHVS, CDR2 FQNEAQ, per germline. The CDR3 is 13 residues long. V lost 3 bases and J lost 8; bases outside the gene matches: 2. CDR3 sequence (DNA): TGTGCCAGCAGCTTTGAGCGGGAGGATGAGCAGTTCTTC. Protein product: CASSFEREDEQFF.